Here is one T cell receptor beta chain with its context. This clonotype was observed a handful of times. No antigen is known for it. Nothing much larger sits one base from this clone, and base qualities are not available. The library relied on RT-PCR. TCRdb lists the instrument as Illumina HiSeq 2500. TCRdb itself trimmed the public reads at Q25 with fastp, ran MiXCR and retained productive beta chains. Identical CDR3 proteins give one entry, which carries the most common genes and DNA. Within this sample are hundreds of thousands of distinct CDR3 sequences, with 15% to 19% of them counted one time only. The ten top clones hold around 10% of the sample. This record comes from a study of response to subunit inactivated influenza vaccine (dated by TCRdb to 2016 to 2019). With respect to the entire study: To follow how T cells responded to a trivalent subunit inactivated influenza vaccine, the researchers relied on deep quantitative profiling of the T cell receptor repertoire. Overall study outcomes, separate from this receptor: It was suggested by the authors that each seasonal influenza vaccination may recruit only a limited number of new T cells.

V has 2 bases trimmed and J has 7 bases trimmed; junction bases matching no gene number 8. The CDR3 holds 15 amino acids from the cysteine to the phenylalanine. CDR3 DNA only is kept here, 45 bases in frame from base 1. From a lookup of the germline V gene, CDR1 and CDR2 are KGHDR and SFDVKD. This receptor was obtained from a man aged 45 to 65 who received an inactivated influenza vaccine. Donor details come from another sample of the same person, matched by shared clones. This specimen was PBMCs from blood, taken 11 to 12 days after vaccination. The rearranged chain carries TRBV24-1 and TRBJ2-5, with 8 bases matching TRBD1. The CDR3 here reads CATSDYGQGGTTQYF. DNA sequence: TGTGCCACCAGTGATTACGGACAGGGTGGAACGACCCAGTACTTC.